Shown below are 31 T cell receptor beta chains from a single sample sequenced in a study of response to subunit inactivated influenza vaccine. TCRdb analysed the RT-PCR reads with MiXCR anew, one entry per CDR3 protein. The sample lists approximately 300,000 distinct CDR3 sequences; roughly 22% were seen once. Source: PBMCs from blood, taken approximately 22 months after vaccination. The receptors were sampled from a man in his fifties or sixties who received an inactivated influenza vaccine.

This rearrangement joins TRBV7-9 to TRBJ2-7; D unresolved. V lost 5 bases, J lost 1 base, and 9 bases lay in between. The CDR3 extends over 13 amino acids. Germline lookup yields CDR1 SEHNR and CDR2 FQNEAQ (reference sequence). The CDR3 nucleotides read TGTGCCAGCAGCCGTCCGGAGTCCTACGAGCAGTACTTC. Translation: CASSRPESYEQYF. The entire variable domain, with the rest obtained from reference TRBV7-9 and TRBJ2-7, is as follows: DTGVSQNPRHKITKRGQNVTFRCDPISEHNRLYWYRQTLGQGPEFLTYFQNEAQLEKSRLLSDRFSAERPKGSFSTLEIQRTEQGDSAMYLCASSRPESYEQYFGPGTRLTVT.

The chain recombines TRBV4-3 with TRBJ1-5, with a possible D match to TRBD1 (6 bases). The germline V and J ends were trimmed by 2 bases and 3 bases, with 11 bases remaining between them. The CDR3 has 15 residues. Germline V lookup: CDR1 LGHNA, CDR2 YSLEER. CDR3 region: CASSQSTGFNQPQHF. The CDR3 DNA follows: TGCGCCAGCAGCCAAAGCACAGGGTTCAATCAGCCCCAGCATTTT.

This sequence joins TRBV5-4 and TRBJ2-3; 7 positions match TRBD2. The germline gives CDR1 SGHNT, CDR2 YYREEE (reference sequence). With V trimmed by 0 bases and J by 2 bases, 18 bases remained unmatched. The CDR3 runs 20 residues. The CDR3 region has the DNA TGTGCCAGCAGCTTGGAATTGGGAGCGGGGTACCTAGGCGCCACAGATACGCAGTATTTT. Translation gives CASSLELGAGYLGATDTQYF.

V gene TRBV7-9 combines with J gene TRBJ1-2; D remains ambiguous. Germline CDR1 and CDR2: SEHNR and FQNEAQ (reference sequence). The CDR3 extends over 14 amino acids. Trimming removed 5 bases from V and 2 bases from J, with 12 bases in between. The CDR3 nucleotides are TGTGCCAGCAGCCAAGCTCTGCCAAACTATGGCTACACCTTC. Its translation: CASSQALPNYGYTF.

This clonotype was seen many times. The V and J genes are TRBV27 and TRBJ1-2; 7 nucleotides match TRBD1. With 5 bases clipped from V and 3 bases from J, the junction kept 0 bases outside the gene matches. Germline CDR1 is MNHEY and CDR2 is SMNVEV (reference sequence). This CDR3 has 12 amino acids. In DNA, the CDR3 is TGTGCCAGCAGTGGGACAGACTATGGCTACACCTTC. Translation gives CASSGTDYGYTF.

The rearrangement uses TRBV5-1 and TRBJ2-5, with D possibly matching TRBD2 (6 bases). Per the germline V gene, CDR1 is SGHRS and CDR2 is YFSETQ. CDR3 length: 13 residues. The V and J ends lost 2 bases and 8 bases respectively, with 13 bases between them. The chain's CDR3 is CASSFGGEDTQYF. The CDR3 DNA is TGCGCCAGCAGCTTCGGAGGGGAGGATACCCAGTACTTC.

This clonotype was recorded at least ten times. V gene TRBV12-3 or TRBV12-4 combines with J gene TRBJ1-5; D ambiguous. Trimming pared 3 bases from V and 3 bases from J, leaving 9 bases between. This CDR3 has 14 residues. The CDR3 sequence: CASSFPGFNQPQHF. The CDR3, as DNA: TGTGCCAGCAGTTTTCCAGGCTTCAATCAGCCCCAGCATTTT.

This chain links TRBV5-1 with TRBJ2-5; the match to TRBD1 covers 9 bases. The V and J ends lost 4 bases and 5 bases, in that order; junction bases with no gene match: 12. Germline values: CDR1 SGHRS, CDR2 YFSETQ. The CDR3 covers 16 residues. The CDR3 DNA follows: TGCGCCAGCAGCCCTCTCCACACAGGGGGCCGTGAGACCCAGTACTTC. Translating it yields CASSPLHTGGRETQYF.

This clonotype was seen at least ten times. CDR3 region: CASSMGQNYGYTF. CDR3 DNA: TGTGCCAGTAGCATGGGACAGAACTATGGCTACACCTTC. The J gene is TRBJ1-2, the V gene TRBV19; 7 positions agree with TRBD1. Germline CDR1 reads LNHDA; CDR2 reads SQIVND (reference sequence). V lost 6 bases and J lost 2; bases outside the gene matches: 3. This CDR3 has 13 residues.

The rearrangement uses TRBV24-1 and TRBJ1-4, with TRBD1 as a possible D gene (5 bases). Germline V gene sequence: CDR1 KGHDR, CDR2 SFDVKD. This CDR3 comprises 15 residues. Between the trimmed V and J ends, which lost 2 bases and 7 bases, there was a span of 13 bases. The CDR3 DNA is TGTGCCACCAGTGATTCAAGGGGCGTCGGTGAAAAACTGTTTTTT. It translates to CATSDSRGVGEKLFF.

The chain combines TRBV20-1 with TRBJ2-2, with D possibly being TRBD1 (5 bases). The V end was cut by 2 bases, the J end by 6 bases, with 7 bases between. Looked up from germline, CDR1 is DFQATT and CDR2 is SNEGSKA (reference sequence). CDR3 length: 12 residues. This chain's CDR3 is CSARFRAGELFF. CDR3 sequence (DNA): TGCAGTGCTAGATTCAGGGCCGGGGAGCTGTTTTTT.

The chain carries TRBV3-1 and TRBJ1-6, with D uncertain. The CDR3 is made up of 14 amino acids. V gave up 4 bases and J gave up 5 bases, with 9 bases separating them. Germline CDR1 LGHDT, CDR2 YNNKEL (reference sequence). The CDR3: CASSPAGNNSPLHF. CDR3 nucleotide sequence: TGTGCCAGCAGCCCCGCGGGGAATAATTCACCCCTCCACTTT.

This clonotype has more than one count but fewer than ten. V is TRBV7-9 and J is TRBJ2-7; D possibly matches TRBD1 or TRBD2 (5 bases each). Germline V lookup: CDR1 SEHNR, CDR2 FQNEAQ (reference sequence). The CDR3 spans 15 residues. Trimming took off 3 bases at V and 2 bases at J, with 14 bases between the two ends. CDR3 in DNA: TGTGCCAGCAGCTTTGGACACGGGGTCACCTACGAGCAGTACTTC. The encoded protein is CASSFGHGVTYEQYF.

This chain joins TRBV7-9 and TRBJ1-4; D gene uncertain. With 4 bases removed from V and 11 bases from J, the gap between germline ends came to 11 bases. CDR3 length equals 12 residues. The germline V gene encodes CDR1 SEHNR and CDR2 FQNEAQ (reference sequence). The CDR3 DNA follows: TGTGCCAGCAGCTCCGAACCGGATAAACTGTTTTTT. It yields the protein CASSSEPDKLFF.

The chain joins TRBV12-3 or TRBV12-4 to TRBJ2-2, with D perhaps TRBD2 (7 bases). The CDR3 length is 15 residues. V was cut by 5 bases and J by 3 bases, with 13 bases left in between. The CDR3 nucleotides are TGTGCCAGCAGTCCCGGGGGGCACTACACCGGGGAGCTGTTTTTT. This translates into CASSPGGHYTGELFF.

Only a few counts were recorded for this clonotype. The chain joins TRBV14 to TRBJ1-1; unclear D gene. Germline assignment: CDR1 SGHDN and CDR2 FVKESK. CDR3 size: 13 residues. V lost 4 bases and J 0 bases, leaving 6 bases between the germline ends. Here the CDR3 DNA reads TGTGCCAGCAGCCCTTATATGAACACTGAAGCTTTCTTT. Translating gives CASSPYMNTEAFF.

V gene TRBV11-2 combines with J gene TRBJ2-3, with TRBD2 identical over 13 bases. V gave up 0 bases and J gave up 10 bases; unmatched junction bases: 10. Per the germline V gene, CDR1 is SGHAT and CDR2 is FQNNGV. The CDR3 extends over 17 amino acids. The chain's CDR3 is CASSLDQEWTSGSAQYF. As DNA, the CDR3 is TGTGCCAGCAGCTTAGATCAGGAATGGACTAGCGGGAGTGCGCAGTATTTT.

The chain combines TRBV20-1 with TRBJ2-1; D possibly corresponds to TRBD1 (6 bases). This CDR3 is built from 13 residues. V lost 3 bases and J lost 3, with 9 bases in between. Germline CDR1 is DFQATT and CDR2 is SNEGSKA (reference sequence). This chain's CDR3 is CSARDSVYNEQFF. As DNA, the CDR3 is TGCAGTGCTAGGGACAGCGTCTACAATGAGCAGTTCTTC.

The genes are TRBV28 and TRBJ2-7; perhaps TRBD1 as D (6 bases). Looked up from germline, CDR1 is MDHEN and CDR2 is SYDVKM. V lost 1 base, J lost 3 bases, and 19 bases lay in between. CDR3 length: 17 residues. CDR3 coding DNA: TGTGCCAGCAGTTTATATATGGGGTCCGGGACAAACTACGAGCAGTACTTC. This codes for CASSLYMGSGTNYEQYF. Complete variable domain (other parts from reference TRBV28 and TRBJ2-7): DVKVTQSSRYLVKRTGEKVFLECVQDMDHENMFWYRQDPGLGLRLIYFSYDVKMKEKGDIPEGYSVSREKKERFSLILESASTNQTSMYLCASSLYMGSGTNYEQYFGPGTRLTVT.

The genes are TRBV6-1 and TRBJ1-1; no definite D call. The V end lost 7 bases, the J end lost 1 base, and 10 bases lay between the germline ends. CDR1 and CDR2 from the germline V gene are MNHNS and SASEGT. The CDR3 spans 13 residues. The chain's CDR3 is CASKSPENTEAFF. The CDR3 nucleotides read TGTGCCAGCAAATCCCCAGAGAACACTGAAGCTTTCTTT.

This clonotype was counted a few times. The chain carries TRBV12-3 or TRBV12-4 and TRBJ2-7; D ambiguous. This CDR3 has 12 residues. The V end lost 1 base, the J end lost 7 bases, and 8 bases lay between the germline ends. The CDR3 reads CASSLVAGEQYF. The CDR3 DNA follows: TGTGCCAGCAGTTTAGTTGCTGGAGAGCAGTACTTC.

The chain is built from TRBV20-1 and TRBJ2-1; 8 bases match TRBD2. The CDR3 runs to 15 residues. Per the germline V gene, CDR1 is DFQATT and CDR2 is SNEGSKA (reference sequence). V lost 3 bases to trimming and J lost 9 bases; unmatched junction nucleotides: 13. CDR3: CSARSSLAGSGEQFF. The DNA for the CDR3 is TGCAGTGCTAGGTCTTCGCTAGCGGGCTCTGGTGAGCAGTTCTTC.

This clonotype has ten or more counts. This chain links TRBV7-2 with TRBJ1-2; TRBD1 might be the D (6 bases). The germline V gene has CDR1 SGHTA and CDR2 FQGNSA. CDR3 length: 15 residues. Trimming removed 0 bases at V and 3 bases at J, with 11 bases between. In DNA form, the CDR3 reads TGTGCCAGCAGCTTAGCGCTAGGGGGGGACTATGGCTACACCTTC. It translates to CASSLALGGDYGYTF.

The V gene is TRBV28, the J gene TRBJ1-1; TRBD1 might be the D (6 bases). From germline, CDR1 is MDHEN and CDR2 SYDVKM. The CDR3 is made up of 12 amino acids. V was clipped by 7 bases and J by 5 bases, with 11 bases between them. The CDR3 spells CASKGGSTEAFF. The CDR3 DNA sequence: TGTGCCAGCAAGGGGGGAAGTACTGAAGCTTTCTTT.

The V gene is TRBV10-3, the J gene TRBJ2-2; TRBD1 matches 8 bases. CDR1 is ENHRY, CDR2 SYGVKD, per germline. The CDR3 length is 18 residues. V lost 6 bases and J lost 4; bases outside the gene matches: 16. The CDR3: CAISQKYSGGLITGELFF. The CDR3 DNA follows: TGTGCCATCAGCCAAAAGTACTCAGGGGGCCTAATCACCGGGGAGCTGTTTTTT.

Ten or more counts support this clonotype. V gene TRBV10-3 combines with J gene TRBJ1-2; D unclear. The V and J ends lost 6 bases and 7 bases respectively, with 9 bases between them. Germline V gene sequence: CDR1 ENHRY, CDR2 SYGVKD. The length of the CDR3 is 11 residues. The CDR3 nucleotides are TGTGCCATCAGCGATGCAGTTGGCTACACCTTC. Its protein product is CAISDAVGYTF.

In its sample, this clonotype was seen a few times. CDR3 residues: CASSSLLTGGLAKNIQYF. In nucleotides, the CDR3 is TGTGCCAGCAGTTCCCTCCTGACAGGGGGGTTAGCCAAAAACATTCAGTACTTC. V gene TRBV28 combines with J gene TRBJ2-4, with 9 nucleotides matching TRBD1. CDR3 length: 18 amino acids. V trimming: 4 bases; J trimming: 0 bases; junction bases outside the gene matches: 10. The V gene's germline CDR1 is MDHEN and CDR2 SYDVKM.

The CDR3 spells CASSWMGQDYSYEQYF. CDR3 nucleotide sequence: TGCGCCAGCAGCTGGATGGGACAGGACTACTCCTACGAGCAGTACTTC. The chain employs TRBV5-1 and TRBJ2-7; 8 bases map to TRBD1. The CDR3 spans 16 residues. The germline gives CDR1 SGHRS, CDR2 YFSETQ. After removal of 3 bases from V and 0 bases from J, the junction contained 8 bases not matched to a gene.

This chain connects TRBV7-9 to TRBJ2-7; possibly TRBD2 for D (6 bases). Deletions cut 5 bases from V and 2 bases from J, with 16 bases between. The CDR3 sequence is 15 residues long. Looked up from germline, CDR1 is SEHNR and CDR2 is FQNEAQ (reference sequence). The CDR3 spells CASSIFSGNTYEQYF. The CDR3 nucleotides read TGTGCCAGCAGCATATTTAGCGGAAACACCTACGAGCAGTACTTC.

Sample share makes this clonotype medium-sized (0.01 to 0.1%). The J gene is TRBJ1-1, the V gene TRBV11-2; D may be TRBD1 (5 bases). This CDR3 region has 14 residues. V was cut by 0 bases and J by 4 bases, with 9 bases left in between. The V gene's germline CDR1 is SGHAT and CDR2 FQNNGV. The CDR3 DNA is TGTGCCAGCAGCTTAGAAGGGGTAGGCACTGAAGCTTTCTTT. It yields the protein CASSLEGVGTEAFF.

The V gene is TRBV30, the J gene TRBJ1-5; D unresolved. Germline loops: CDR1 GTSNPN, CDR2 SVGIG (reference sequence). V shed 0 bases and J shed 4 bases, with 7 bases lying between them. CDR3 length: 13 residues. The CDR3 nucleotides read TGTGCCTGGAGTGTGGCGGGGAATCAGCCCCAGCATTTT. This gives the protein CAWSVAGNQPQHF.